These 14 T cell receptor beta chains were sequenced from one sample in a study of shared clonotypes between healthy human individuals. TCRdb's copy holds only in-frame clones and misses some; the assay was immunoSEQ multiplex PCR. The profile shows hundreds of thousands of clones, roughly 96% of them singletons. Terminally differentiated effector memory CD45RA+ cells were excluded from the naive CD8 cells, which were CD45RO-negative and positively selected for CCR7. The sequenced sample consisted of naive CD8+ T cells sorted from blood. These receptors all stem from a woman aged 30 to 39 in good health.

The chain is built from TRBV4-1 and TRBJ2-5; D not resolved. TRBJ2-7 matches the DNA end more closely, so the J call is doubtful. The CDR3 sequence is 12 residues long. Germline loops: CDR1 MGHRA, CDR2 YSYEKL. CDR3 amino acids: CASSPSSYEQYF. The DNA of the CDR3 is TGCGCCAGCAGCCCTAGCTCCTACGAGCAGTACTTC.

The DNA for the CDR3 is TGTGCCAGCAGTGAGGCCAAAAACATTCAGTACTTC. Its translation: CASSEAKNIQYF. This chain connects TRBV2 to TRBJ2-4, with D unclear. The CDR3 spans 12 residues. Germline CDR1 is SNHLY and CDR2 is FYNNEI. The germline V and J ends were trimmed by 3 bases and 1 base, with 1 base remaining between them.

The gene calls are TRBV7-8 and TRBJ1-2; no clear D. The CDR3 totals 17 residues. The germline V gene encodes CDR1 SGHVS and CDR2 FQNEAQ. V gave up 5 bases and J gave up 7 bases, with 26 bases separating them. CDR3 sequence reads: CASSPDWVRISVGGYTF. Here the CDR3 DNA reads TGTGCCAGCAGCCCGGATTGGGTCAGGATATCGGTCGGTGGCTACACCTTC.

The chain combines TRBV28 with TRBJ1-4, with D perhaps matching TRBD1 (5 bases). CDR1 and CDR2 (germline): MDHEN, SYDVKM. V lost 4 bases and J 6 bases, leaving 12 bases between the germline ends. This CDR3 is built from 14 residues. Here the CDR3 reads CASSSDSGYEKLFF. CDR3 DNA: TGTGCCAGCAGTTCCGACAGTGGATATGAAAAACTGTTTTTT.

The chain employs TRBV7-9 and TRBJ2-5; the D gene is possibly TRBD2 (5 bases). From germline, CDR1 is SEHNR and CDR2 FQNEAQ (reference sequence). Deletions cut 1 base from V and 5 bases from J, with 11 bases between. The length of the CDR3 is 14 residues. For the CDR3, the DNA is TGTGCCAGCAGCTTAGGAGGGAGTGCGGAGACCCAGTACTTC. Translating it yields CASSLGGSAETQYF. The variable domain in full, with the rest retrieved from reference TRBV7-9 and TRBJ2-5, is DTGVSQNPRHKITKRGQNVTFRCDPISEHNRLYWYRQTLGQGPEFLTYFQNEAQLEKSRLLSDRFSAERPKGSFSTLEIQRTEQGDSAMYLCASSLGGSAETQYFGPGTRLLVL.

The chain uses TRBV9 and TRBJ2-7; D gene unclear. V lost 3 bases, J lost 4 bases, and 14 bases lay in between. Germline values: CDR1 SGDLS, CDR2 YYNGEE. The CDR3 contains 14 residues. Here the CDR3 reads CASSEGRAGYEQYF. CDR3 coding DNA: TGTGCCAGCAGCGAGGGAAGGGCCGGGTACGAGCAGTACTTC.

The CDR3, as DNA: TGTGCCAGCAGTTTAGTTAATAGTGGCGAGCAGTACTTC. Protein product: CASSLVNSGEQYF. V usage is TRBV28 and J usage is TRBJ2-7; D gene uncertain. CDR1 is MDHEN, CDR2 SYDVKM, per germline. V was shortened by 2 bases and J by 6 bases, with 11 bases between the two germline ends. The CDR3 is made up of 13 amino acids. The complete variable domain, with remaining parts taken from reference TRBV28 and TRBJ2-7, reads DVKVTQSSRYLVKRTGEKVFLECVQDMDHENMFWYRQDPGLGLRLIYFSYDVKMKEKGDIPEGYSVSREKKERFSLILESASTNQTSMYLCASSLVNSGEQYFGPGTRLTVT.

The chain employs TRBV5-6 and TRBJ2-5, with 9 bases identical to TRBD1. The assigned J gene may be wrong: the sequence end matches TRBJ2-7 better. The germline gives CDR1 SGHDT, CDR2 YYEEEE. CDR3 length: 15 amino acids. The CDR3 here is CASSWEGQGFYEQYF. In nucleotides, the CDR3 is TGTGCCAGCAGCTGGGAGGGACAGGGCTTCTACGAGCAGTACTTC.

The genes are TRBV6-1 and TRBJ1-4; D ambiguous. CDR3 length: 11 amino acids. V shed 3 bases and J shed 13 bases, with 9 bases lying between them. In germline, CDR1 is MNHNS, CDR2 SASEGT. In DNA, the CDR3 is TGTGCCAGCAGTGACGGCTTCTCACTGTTTTTT. This translates into CASSDGFSLFF.

The CDR3 coding sequence is TGTGCCACCAGGGAGACAGGGCTTTCGGGTGAGCAGTACTTC. Protein: CATRETGLSGEQYF. V and J are TRBV5-4 and TRBJ2-7; TRBD1 matches 7 bases. With 9 bases clipped from V and 7 bases from J, the junction kept 16 bases outside the gene matches. This CDR3 has 14 residues. Looked up from germline, CDR1 is SGHNT and CDR2 is YYREEE (reference sequence).

The chain joins TRBV15 to TRBJ2-3; 9 bases match TRBD2. V trimming: 1 base; J trimming: 4 bases; junction bases outside the gene matches: 9. Germline CDR1 LNHNV, CDR2 YYDKDF (reference sequence). This CDR3 contains 17 residues. The CDR3 DNA reads TGTGCCACCAGCAGAGTGGGACTAGCAGTTGAGGCAGATACGCAGTATTTT. Amino acids: CATSRVGLAVEADTQYF.

The CDR3 bases are TGTGCCTGGGGGGGGCTTCTGGACACCGGGGAGCTGTTTTTT. This sequence encodes CAWGGLLDTGELFF. The chain has TRBV30 and TRBJ2-2; D is perhaps TRBD1 or TRBD2 (6 bases each). Germline CDR1 reads GTSNPN; CDR2 reads SVGIG (reference sequence). Trimming shortened V by 5 bases and J by 3 bases, and 13 bases separated the two germline ends. The CDR3 totals 14 residues.

The chain joins TRBV25-1 to TRBJ1-1; D is perhaps TRBD1 (6 bases). This CDR3 has 12 residues. V was pared by 5 bases and J by 6 bases, with 10 bases between. CDR1 is MGHDK, CDR2 SYGVNS, per germline. This chain's CDR3 is CASSTYRAEAFF. The CDR3 bases are TGTGCCAGCAGTACCTACAGGGCTGAAGCTTTCTTT.

The V gene is TRBV4-1, the J gene TRBJ1-1; 10 bases line up with TRBD1. Germline CDR1 reads MGHRA; CDR2 reads YSYEKL. The CDR3 is 15 amino acids. V gave up 3 bases and J gave up 7 bases; unmatched junction bases: 8. The CDR3 DNA reads TGCGCCAGCAGCCACCAAGGGACAGGGGTCGATGAAGCTTTCTTT. Its translation is CASSHQGTGVDEAFF.